This T cell receptor beta chain came from a study of blood T cell repertoires in COVID-19. The protocol was immunoSEQ multiplex PCR, while the TCRdb copy is restricted to in-frame clones and leaves out a portion. The sample comprises hundreds of thousands of clones, under 95% of which are singletons, and around 3.5% rests with the top ten. The length of the CDR3 is 16 residues. Between the trimmed V and J ends, which lost 2 bases and 4 bases, there was a span of 17 bases. Germline loops: CDR1 KGHSH, CDR2 LQKENI. The V and J genes are TRBV18 and TRBJ1-2; TRBD1 might be the D (5 bases). This TCR derives from a woman under 30 who had recovered from COVID-19. Sequenced input: peripheral blood. This CDR3 reads CASSPSIYRTIYGYTF. The CDR3 bases are TGTGCCAGCTCACCATCTATATACCGGACAATCTATGGCTACACCTTC. Full variable domain (outside the CDR3, taken from reference TRBV18 and TRBJ1-2): NAGVMQNPRHLVRRRGQEARLRCSPMKGHSHVYWYRQLPEEGLKFMVYLQKENIIDESGMPKERFSAEFPKEGPSILRIQQVVRGDSAAYFCASSPSIYRTIYGYTFGSGTRLTVV.